This T cell receptor beta chain was obtained from a study of vaccination effects on CD4 cells after COVID-19. Study observations and caveats: Convalescent patients in the study were few, and early post-infection timepoints were absent. In the late period after vaccination, infection- and vaccine-induced clones contracted markedly.

ViraFEST assay sequencing came after antigen-specific CD4+ T cells were expanded with viral peptide pools. After roughly 10 days in culture, the CD4+ T cells were isolated. Vaccine administered to participants consisted of two doses of either BNT162b2 or mRNA-1273. PBMC cultures contained about 2 million cells per well, 9.5 to 10 IU/ml IL-2 and 10 ug/ml peptides. About this clone: The antigen is undetermined.

The protocol was immunoSEQ multiplex PCR, while the TCRdb copy is restricted to in-frame clones and leaves out a portion. The sample consists of about 33,000 clones, more than 75% of them appearing once. Germline V gives CDR1 MNHEY, CDR2 SVGEGT. The V end lost 6 bases, the J end lost 1 base, and 16 bases lay between the germline ends. This CDR3 is built from 15 residues. The starting material was CD4+ T cells from PBMCs cultured with HCoV-NL63 spike peptides, obtained after COVID-19 vaccination. This chain uses TRBV6-2 or TRBV6-3 with TRBJ2-7, with D maybe TRBD2 (6 bases). The receptor comes from a human donor who received a COVID-19 vaccine. Some clones in this sample may be carry-over from other donors' samples. CDR3 nucleotide sequence: TGTGCCAGCAGCCCGGGGCGGGGATTATCCTACGAGCAGTACGTC. As protein: CASSPGRGLSYEQYV.